These 18 T cell receptor beta chains originate from one sample sequenced in a study of cytomegalovirus exposure and HLA in healthy donors. The method was immunoSEQ multiplex PCR; TCRdb's version includes in-frame clones alone and lacks a portion of them. The sample records 100,000 to 120,000 clones, roughly nine tenths being singletons. The specimen sequenced was PBMCs. The receptors were sampled from a woman in her late teens or twenties in good health and CMV-seronegative.

The chain recombines TRBV19 with TRBJ1-5, with a tentative D call TRBD1 (5 bases). V lost 0 bases and J lost 0, with 6 bases in between. This CDR3 contains 15 residues. Germline CDR1 LNHDA, CDR2 SQIVND (reference sequence). The CDR3 loop reads CASSIDRVSNQPQHF. CDR3 DNA: TGTGCCAGTAGTATAGACAGGGTTAGCAATCAGCCCCAGCATTTT.

The CDR3 nucleotides are TGTGCCACCAGCTACAGAACGAGCGGTGAGCAGTTCTTC. Its translation: CATSYRTSGEQFF. V usage is TRBV15 and J usage is TRBJ2-1; possible D gene TRBD2, 5 bases. The CDR3 length is 13 residues. From germline, CDR1 is LNHNV and CDR2 YYDKDF (reference sequence). V lost 5 bases, J lost 9 bases, and 14 bases lay in between.

This chain uses TRBV5-6 with TRBJ2-2; 16 bases are a match to TRBD2. V was pared by 0 bases and J by 6 bases, with 8 bases of the junction left unmatched. Germline loops: CDR1 SGHDT, CDR2 YYEEEE. The CDR3 is 19 residues long. The CDR3 bases are TGTGCCAGCAGCTTGGTTACGGGACTAGCGGGAGGGCCTCCCGGGGAGCTGTTTTTT. This codes for CASSLVTGLAGGPPGELFF.

The chain couples TRBV7-8 to TRBJ2-5, with D possibly TRBD1 on 5 matching bases. Germline lookup yields CDR1 SGHVS and CDR2 FQNEAQ. The germline V and J ends were trimmed by 5 bases and 5 bases, with 18 bases remaining between them. This CDR3 spans 15 amino acids. CDR3: CASSPTPQGHETQYF. The CDR3 DNA follows: TGTGCCAGCAGCCCGACCCCCCAGGGTCACGAGACCCAGTACTTC.

V is TRBV28 and J is TRBJ1-1; TRBD1 matches at 8 bases. J gave up 5 bases and V 7 bases, and 9 bases lay outside the gene matches. The CDR3 is made up of 14 amino acids. Germline V gene lookup returns CDR1 MDHEN and CDR2 SYDVKM. CDR3 region: CASTFHRGRTEAFF. DNA for the CDR3: TGTGCCAGCACCTTTCACAGGGGGAGGACTGAAGCTTTCTTT.

Here the CDR3 reads CASSVERSRGEQYF. The DNA for the CDR3 is TGTGCCAGCAGCGTAGAGCGATCCAGGGGAGAGCAGTACTTC. The chain links TRBV9 to TRBJ2-7; D is perhaps TRBD1 (6 bases). CDR1 and CDR2 from the germline V gene are SGDLS and YYNGEE. The germline V and J ends were trimmed by 0 bases and 7 bases, with 14 bases remaining between them. This CDR3 comprises 14 residues.

The chain recombines TRBV4-1 with TRBJ2-2; TRBD2 matches at 9 bases. This CDR3 has 19 residues. The ends lost 4 bases at V and 0 bases at J; junction bases unmatched: 12. Germline CDR1 is MGHRA and CDR2 is YSYEKL. The CDR3 spells CASSPLAIAGVANTGELFF. The CDR3 region has the DNA TGCGCCAGCAGCCCCCTCGCGATAGCGGGGGTCGCGAACACCGGGGAGCTGTTTTTT.

The chain uses TRBV14 and TRBJ2-1; tentative D call: TRBD2 (5 bases). Trimming removed 0 bases at V and 3 bases at J, with 15 bases between. CDR1 is SGHDN, CDR2 FVKESK, per germline. This CDR3 has 17 residues. CDR3 in amino acids: CASSQDMVPAGYNEQFF. The CDR3 DNA follows: TGTGCCAGCAGCCAAGATATGGTCCCGGCGGGCTACAATGAGCAGTTCTTC. The full variable domain, rest sourced from reference TRBV14 and TRBJ2-1, is EAGVTQFPSHSVIEKGQTVTLRCDPISGHDNLYWYRRVMGKEIKFLLHFVKESKQDESGMPNNRFLAERTGGTYSTLKVQPAELEDSGVYFCASSQDMVPAGYNEQFFGPGTRLTVL.

This clone was observed once. The chain uses TRBV27 and TRBJ1-1; 7 bases line up with TRBD1. The V and J ends lost 5 bases and 12 bases, in that order; junction bases with no gene match: 18. Germline loops: CDR1 MNHEY, CDR2 SMNVEV (reference sequence). The CDR3 spans 15 residues. In DNA form, the CDR3 reads TGTGCCAGCAGTGTCAAACAGGGGTCTAGGTTTGGGCCTTTCTTT. Encoded protein: CASSVKQGSRFGPFF.

The rearrangement joins TRBV28 to TRBJ2-1; D is perhaps TRBD2 (6 bases). Germline V lookup: CDR1 MDHEN, CDR2 SYDVKM. The CDR3 extends over 16 amino acids. The V end lost 6 bases, the J end lost 7 bases, and 22 bases lay between the germline ends. The CDR3 nucleotides read TGTGCCAGCAGCTCCTGGGAGGCGGGCCACAATAATGAGCAGTTCTTC. Protein product: CASSSWEAGHNNEQFF.

The rearrangement uses TRBV18 and TRBJ2-5; D is perhaps TRBD1 (5 bases). The length of the CDR3 is 14 residues. Germline V gene data show CDR1 as KGHSH and CDR2 as LQKENI. Between the trimmed V and J ends, which lost 1 base and 3 bases, there was a span of 9 bases. The CDR3 loop is CASSPQIGEETQYF. Here the CDR3 DNA reads TGTGCCAGCTCACCACAGATAGGGGAAGAGACCCAGTACTTC.

This rearrangement joins TRBV4-2 to TRBJ2-1, with 10 nucleotides matching TRBD2. Looked up from germline, CDR1 is LGHNA and CDR2 is YNFKEQ. After removal of 0 bases from V and 9 bases from J, the junction contained 8 bases not matched to a gene. The CDR3 runs to 16 residues. The CDR3 loop reads CASSQESGGALSEQFF. The DNA of the CDR3 is TGTGCCAGCAGCCAAGAGAGCGGGGGGGCCTTAAGTGAGCAGTTCTTC.

The genes are TRBV6-1 and TRBJ1-3; TRBD1 might be the D (6 bases). The germline V gene has CDR1 MNHNS and CDR2 SASEGT. Trimming left V 6 bases short and J 0 bases short, with 12 bases between. CDR3 length: 15 residues. The CDR3 sequence: CASRLTGSSGNTIYF. In DNA, the CDR3 is TGTGCCAGCAGGTTAACAGGGAGCTCTGGAAACACCATATATTTT.

This chain joins TRBV28 and TRBJ1-5; 8 bases are shared with TRBD1. V dropped 6 bases and J dropped 3; count of bases not matched to a gene: 7. Looked up from germline, CDR1 is MDHEN and CDR2 is SYDVKM. The CDR3 loop spans 15 amino acids. Written as DNA, the CDR3 is TGTGCCAGCAGCACGGACAGGGATCACAATCAGCCCCAGCATTTT. Translation gives CASSTDRDHNQPQHF.

The chain combines TRBV6-4 with TRBJ2-7; 9 positions agree with TRBD1. J gave up 0 bases and V 8 bases, and 8 bases lay outside the gene matches. The CDR3 is 15 residues long. Germline V CDR1 and CDR2: MRHNA, SNTAGT. CDR3 sequence reads: CASGDRGGPSYEQYF. The CDR3, as DNA: TGTGCCAGCGGAGACAGGGGGGGCCCCTCCTACGAGCAGTACTTC.

The J gene is TRBJ1-6, the V gene TRBV5-1; maybe TRBD1 (6 bases). The CDR3 loop spans 14 amino acids. Germline loops: CDR1 SGHRS, CDR2 YFSETQ. V was cut by 4 bases and J by 10 bases, with 15 bases left in between. The CDR3: CASSETGSDSPLHF. The CDR3 DNA reads as TGCGCCAGCAGCGAAACAGGGTCTGACTCACCCCTCCACTTT.

CDR3 DNA sequence: TGTGCCAGCAGTTTGTTAGGGGCGAATCAGCCCCAGCATTTT. Its translation is CASSLLGANQPQHF. The chain carries TRBV27 and TRBJ1-5; D might be TRBD1 (5 bases). The CDR3 loop spans 14 amino acids. Looked up from germline, CDR1 is MNHEY and CDR2 is SMNVEV (reference sequence). Trimming stripped 3 bases from V and 4 bases from J, with 10 bases between.

DNA for the CDR3: TGTGCCAGCAGCCCCGGGTCAGGGGCCAGGCAGCCCCAGCATTTT. Its protein product is CASSPGSGARQPQHF. The chain joins TRBV5-6 to TRBJ1-5; D perhaps matches TRBD1 (6 bases). V lost 4 bases and J 7 bases, leaving 18 bases between the germline ends. From germline, CDR1 is SGHDT and CDR2 YYEEEE. This CDR3 region has 15 residues.